The sequence of this TCR beta chain was determined in a study of Ad26.COV2.S vaccination and SARS-CoV-2 variants. The method was immunoSEQ multiplex PCR; TCRdb's version includes in-frame clones alone and lacks a portion of them. The table has 300,000 to 350,000 clones, 85% to 90% seen once; the top ten hold about 5.4%. Treatment indicated: some 20 received Ad26.COV2.S at low or high dose, single or two shots; a few received placebo; per-sample allocation not given. Samples came from day 63 after the first vaccine or placebo injection. The V segment lost 0 bases and the J segment 8 bases; nucleotides outside the gene matches: 8. This CDR3 has 15 residues. Germline assignment: CDR1 SGHRS and CDR2 YFSETQ.

The sequencing used peripheral blood, collected in a trial of Ad26.COV2.S vaccine versus placebo. The receptor comes from a person between 18 and 65 years old who received the Ad26.COV2.S COVID-19 vaccine or a placebo. The chain uses TRBV5-1 and TRBJ2-1; 7 nucleotides line up with TRBD2. The CDR3 nucleotides are TGCGCCAGCAGCTTGGAACTGGGGGGGATTGATGAGCAGTTCTTC. Translated, it gives CASSLELGGIDEQFF.